This T cell receptor (beta chain) was found in a study of shared clonotypes between healthy human individuals. Across the study: The cohort comprised a couple of women and a few men. Their ages spanned 18 to 49 years.

In the study's own analysis: ImmunoSEQ output lacked quality scores and full-length reads, limiting matched filtering. The repertoire was sequenced with immunoSEQ multiplex PCR; TCRdb's copy has only in-frame clones and lacks some. That table supplies the V and J calls and clone size; D and trimming were determined from the DNA. The sample contains 450,000 to 500,000 clones, over 60% of which appear only once. About 90 million PBMCs supplied genomic DNA for unsorted samples. Trimming took 6 bases from V and 0 from J; bases not matched to a gene: 13. CDR3 length: 17 amino acids. The germline gives CDR1 SGHTA, CDR2 FQGNSA.

The sample was PBMCs. The genes are TRBV7-2 and TRBJ2-5; 7 nucleotides agree with TRBD2. The receptor comes from a middle-aged woman in good health. Some clones in this sample may be carry-over from other donors' samples. As DNA, the CDR3 is TGTGCCAGCAGGCTTGGGAGGGGTTGGGGAAACCAAGAGACCCAGTACTTC. Its translation: CASRLGRGWGNQETQYF.